This TCR beta chain appears in the sequencing data of a study of blood T cell repertoires in COVID-19. The V gene lost 0 bases and the J gene lost 2 bases, with 5 bases spanning the gap. In germline, CDR1 is SGHNT, CDR2 YYREEE (reference sequence). The CDR3 has 13 residues. Assay used: immunoSEQ multiplex PCR; TCRdb lists only in-frame clones, some missing. The sample lists 190,000 or so clones, roughly four fifths seen once, with around 9% in the top ten. Turning to this clone: This sample includes further DNA sequences coding for the same CDR3.

Individuals drawn from 24 US areas were roughly 18 to 95 years old. Participants were placed into cohorts based on the clinical history they reported. Before being deemed recovered, Cohort 3 donors had two negative PCRs, clearance, or symptom resolution. This clonotype was sampled from a man aged 35-49 years who had recovered from COVID-19. The sample taken for sequencing was PBMCs or T cells enriched from blood (not recorded which). This chain connects TRBV5-4 to TRBJ1-2; unclear D gene. The CDR3, as DNA: TGTGCCAGCAGCTTGGGGCAGAACTATGGCTACACCTTC. This encodes CASSLGQNYGYTF.